A single sample is the source of the 24 T cell receptor beta chains below, sequenced in a study of naive and memory T cell subsets (dated by TCRdb to the late 2010s). Libraries were made using 5' RACE. The instrument was an Illumina MiSeq. The ligated cDNA was amplified by four rounds of PCR, in which nested alpha and beta constant region primers were used together with the SP2 primer. TCRdb itself trimmed the public reads at Q25 with fastp, ran MiXCR and retained productive beta chains. Records with the same CDR3 protein are collapsed into one entry carrying the most frequent genes and DNA. Here the sample has tens of thousands of distinct CDR3 sequences; 7.2% occur a single time. Around 9.7% of the sample is taken by the ten largest. The study reported a robust and sensitive protocol to amplify, sequence and analyze TCRs, based on 3' ligation of a UMI-containing oligonucleotide to TCR cDNA. These TCRs come from a male donor in good health.

The chain is built from TRBV14 and TRBJ2-7; D gene uncertain. This CDR3 has 15 residues. The ends were cut back, 4 bases at V and 3 bases at J, with 16 bases in the middle. The germline V gene has CDR1 SGHDN and CDR2 FVKESK. The CDR3 here is CASSRSKGRHYEQYF. The CDR3 DNA follows: TGTGCCAGCAGCCGTTCCAAAGGTCGGCACTACGAGCAGTACTTC. The full variable domain, in which reference TRBV14 and TRBJ2-7 provide the parts outside the CDR3, is EAGVTQFPSHSVIEKGQTVTLRCDPISGHDNLYWYRRVMGKEIKFLLHFVKESKQDESGMPNNRFLAERTGGTYSTLKVQPAELEDSGVYFCASSRSKGRHYEQYFGPGTRLTVT.

This clonotype occurred many times. CDR3 residues: CASSYGSTGSTDTQYF. The CDR3 nucleotides read TGTGCCAGCAGTTACGGGTCAACGGGGTCCACAGATACGCAGTATTTT. The gene calls are TRBV6-2 or TRBV6-3 and TRBJ2-3, with a weak D call TRBD2 (5 bases). Trimming left V 2 bases short and J 2 bases short, with 14 bases between. The germline gives CDR1 MNHEY, CDR2 SVGEGT. This CDR3 is built from 16 residues.

This clonotype was detected ten times or more. V usage is TRBV6-1 and J usage is TRBJ1-4; weak D call: TRBD1 (5 bases). Germline CDR1 reads MNHNS; CDR2 reads SASEGT. The length of the CDR3 is 16 residues. Trimming stripped 11 bases from V and 0 bases from J, with 19 bases between. The CDR3 spells CAARGPRTSTNEKLFF. CDR3 sequence (DNA): TGTGCCGCCCGGGGCCCGCGAACATCAACTAATGAAAAACTGTTTTTT.

The CDR3 sequence is CASERGETQYF. The CDR3 DNA reads TGTGCCAGCGAGCGCGGAGAGACCCAGTACTTC. The chain has TRBV6-5 and TRBJ2-5, with D unresolved. The CDR3 contains 11 residues. Trimming pared 8 bases from V and 4 bases from J, leaving 8 bases between. Germline CDR1 and CDR2: MNHEY and SVGAGI.

The chain joins TRBV11-2 to TRBJ1-4; no clear D gene. Looked up from germline, CDR1 is SGHAT and CDR2 is FQNNGV. The CDR3 is 15 residues long. V shed 4 bases and J shed 8 bases, with 17 bases lying between them. Here the CDR3 reads CASSSVAPGREKLFF. The DNA for the CDR3 is TGTGCCAGCAGCTCCGTGGCTCCCGGCCGAGAAAAACTGTTTTTT.

Remarks on this clonotype: A single base separates this from a much larger clone, so it may be a read error. The V call is TRBV27, the J call TRBJ2-3; D is perhaps TRBD2 (6 bases). Germline loops: CDR1 MNHEY, CDR2 SMNVEV (reference sequence). V lost 7 bases, J lost 6 bases, and 23 bases lay in between. CDR3 length: 16 amino acids. Here the CDR3 reads CASNPMREGAEDTQYF. DNA of the CDR3: TGTGCCAGCAACCCTATGCGGGAAGGGGCTGAGGATACGCAGTATTTT.

The V call is TRBV20-1, the J call TRBJ2-5; possibly TRBD2 for D (5 bases). The germline CDR1 and CDR2 sequences are DFQATT and SNEGSKA (reference sequence). Trimming pared 3 bases from V and 2 bases from J, leaving 19 bases between. The CDR3 is 16 amino acids. The CDR3 is CSASIPKAGKQETQYF. As DNA, the CDR3 is TGCAGTGCTAGCATTCCGAAAGCCGGGAAACAAGAGACCCAGTACTTC.

This clonotype was observed many times. The V gene is TRBV11-2, the J gene TRBJ2-1; D is ambiguous. Deletions cut 2 bases from V and 5 bases from J, with 13 bases between. CDR3 length: 15 amino acids. Germline V gives CDR1 SGHAT, CDR2 FQNNGV. Here the CDR3 DNA reads TGTGCCAGCAGCTTAAGATGGCACGAAGACAATGAGCAGTTCTTC. Its translation: CASSLRWHEDNEQFF.

This clonotype was counted at least ten times. V usage is TRBV7-2 and J usage is TRBJ1-1; D uncertain. The CDR3 has 13 residues. CDR1 SGHTA and CDR2 FQGNSA come from the germline V gene. V shed 3 bases and J shed 2 bases, with 7 bases lying between them. Written as DNA, the CDR3 is TGTGCCAGCAGCTTGGGTTATAACACTGAAGCTTTCTTT. Translated, it gives CASSLGYNTEAFF. Full variable domain (rest looked up from reference TRBV7-2 and TRBJ1-1): GAGVSQSPSNKVTEKGKDVELRCDPISGHTALYWYRQSLGQGLEFLIYFQGNSAPDKSGLPSDRFSAERTGGSVSTLTIQRTQQEDSAVYLCASSLGYNTEAFFGQGTRLTVV.

This clonotype has at least ten counts. CDR3 bases: TGTGCCAGCAGACCAGCCGGGATCACTGAAGCTTTCTTT. This gives the protein CASRPAGITEAFF. This chain uses TRBV12-3 or TRBV12-4 with TRBJ1-1; D uncertain. The V end lost 6 bases, the J end lost 4 bases, and 12 bases lay between the germline ends. The CDR3 extends over 13 amino acids.

This clonotype showed up many times. J is TRBJ2-2 and V is TRBV2; TRBD2 agrees at 12 bases. The CDR3 is 16 residues long. Trimming took 5 bases from V and 4 from J; bases not matched to a gene: 5. Germline V gene sequence: CDR1 SNHLY, CDR2 FYNNEI. CDR3: CASSRPGLAGTGELFF. CDR3 bases: TGTGCCAGCAGTCGGCCGGGACTAGCGGGCACCGGGGAGCTGTTTTTT.

This clonotype has just a few counts. The rearrangement links TRBV19 to TRBJ1-5; 9 nucleotides agree with TRBD1. Germline loops: CDR1 LNHDA, CDR2 SQIVND (reference sequence). Trimming cost V 3 bases and J 3 bases; bases outside gene matches: 12. This CDR3 is built from 18 residues. CDR3 sequence reads: CASSMFWTGARFNQPQHF. The CDR3 bases are TGTGCCAGTAGTATGTTCTGGACAGGGGCGAGATTCAATCAGCCCCAGCATTTT.

This clonotype was seen ten or more times. The chain carries TRBV29-1 and TRBJ2-7; no clear D. Germline CDR1 SQVTM, CDR2 ANQGSEA. This CDR3 spans 12 amino acids. Trimming cost V 5 bases and J 0 bases, with 8 bases left between them. Here the CDR3 reads CSVYTVSYEQYF. The CDR3 DNA sequence: TGCAGCGTTTACACGGTCTCCTACGAGCAGTACTTC.

The rearrangement links TRBV19 to TRBJ2-4; 8 bases are a match to TRBD1. The CDR3 is 16 residues long. V was pared by 8 bases and J by 0 bases, with 9 bases of the junction left unmatched. Germline V lookup: CDR1 LNHDA, CDR2 SQIVND (reference sequence). Here the CDR3 reads CASSGTGLLAKNIQYF. CDR3 bases: TGTGCCAGTTCCGGGACAGGCCTATTAGCCAAAAACATTCAGTACTTC.

In DNA form, the CDR3 reads TGCGCCAGCAGAACCGGGACAGGCCTGGCGGAGTTCTTC. This gives the protein CASRTGTGLAEFF. The chain has TRBV10-2 and TRBJ2-1, with 8 bases fitting TRBD1. The CDR3 extends over 13 amino acids. Germline assignment: CDR1 WSHSY and CDR2 SAAADI. J lost 14 bases, V lost 6 bases, and 12 bases had no gene match.

This clonotype was seen just once. Germline and junction disagree at one end, which may indicate a read error. CDR3: CASSLGQGAGEQHF. In DNA form, the CDR3 reads TGTGCCAGCAGTTTGGGACAGGGGGCGGGCGAGCAGCACTTC. The V call is TRBV12-3 or TRBV12-4, the J call TRBJ2-7, with 12 nucleotides matching TRBD1. The CDR3 totals 14 residues.

This clonotype was seen at least ten times. This chain connects TRBV20-1 to TRBJ1-2; D is perhaps TRBD1 (6 bases). Germline assignment: CDR1 DFQATT and CDR2 SNEGSKA (reference sequence). The CDR3 contains 14 residues. Trimming removed 0 bases at V and 5 bases at J, with 13 bases between. This CDR3 reads CSARDPRTVYGYTF. Here the CDR3 DNA reads TGCAGTGCTAGAGATCCCCGGACAGTATATGGCTACACCTTC.

The chain employs TRBV20-1 and TRBJ2-2; TRBD1 or TRBD2 may be the D gene (6 bases each). This CDR3 region has 14 residues. CDR1 is DFQATT, CDR2 SNEGSKA, per germline (reference sequence). V was pared by 4 bases and J by 7 bases, with 16 bases between. CDR3 protein: CSATSGGPGGELFF. CDR3 DNA sequence: TGCAGTGCTACCTCTGGGGGGCCGGGCGGGGAGCTGTTTTTT.

J is TRBJ2-7 and V is TRBV27, with D unresolved. V dropped 7 bases and J dropped 3 bases, with 13 bases sitting between them. From germline, CDR1 is MNHEY and CDR2 SMNVEV (reference sequence). CDR3 length: 13 amino acids. The CDR3 region is CASTPGPVYEQYF. CDR3 in DNA: TGTGCCAGCACCCCGGGCCCGGTCTACGAGCAGTACTTC.

V is TRBV3-1 and J is TRBJ2-7; D ambiguous. Germline CDR1 and CDR2: LGHDT and YNNKEL (reference sequence). The germline V and J ends were trimmed by 1 base and 5 bases, with 3 bases remaining between them. This CDR3 contains 11 residues. The CDR3 DNA is TGTGCCAGCAGCCAAGTCCACGAGCAGTACTTC. Its translation: CASSQVHEQYF.

In its sample, this clonotype was seen a few times. J is TRBJ2-2 and V is TRBV15; D call uncertain. Germline V CDR1 and CDR2: LNHNV, YYDKDF (reference sequence). Between the trimmed V and J ends, which lost 1 base and 7 bases, there was a span of 10 bases. This CDR3 has 14 amino acids. The CDR3 DNA sequence: TGTGCCACCAGCAGAGTGTCCGGAGTCGGGGAGCTGTTTTTT. Its translation: CATSRVSGVGELFF.

This clonotype came up a few times. The J gene is TRBJ1-5, the V gene TRBV7-8; no clear D. Trimming stripped 4 bases from V and 1 base from J, with 11 bases between. From germline, CDR1 is SGHVS and CDR2 FQNEAQ. This CDR3 has 15 residues. The CDR3 sequence: CASSSRMGSNQPQHF. The CDR3 nucleotides read TGTGCCAGCAGCTCCCGAATGGGGAGCAATCAGCCCCAGCATTTT.

In this sample, this clonotype turned up many times. The chain joins TRBV27 to TRBJ1-1; 8 bases match TRBD1. J gave up 0 bases and V 5 bases, and 5 bases lay outside the gene matches. Germline V CDR1 and CDR2: MNHEY, SMNVEV (reference sequence). The length of the CDR3 is 15 residues. The CDR3 region has the DNA TGTGCCAGCAGTACGACAGGGGCTCTGAACACTGAAGCTTTCTTT. The encoded protein is CASSTTGALNTEAFF.

V is TRBV6-5 and J is TRBJ2-7; 10 bases align to TRBD1. Germline CDR1 MNHEY, CDR2 SVGAGI. The CDR3 runs 16 residues. V dropped 2 bases and J dropped 2; count of bases not matched to a gene: 6. CDR3 DNA sequence: TGTGCCAGCAGTTACGCCGGGACAGGGGTGCCCTACGAGCAGTACTTC. Its translation: CASSYAGTGVPYEQYF.